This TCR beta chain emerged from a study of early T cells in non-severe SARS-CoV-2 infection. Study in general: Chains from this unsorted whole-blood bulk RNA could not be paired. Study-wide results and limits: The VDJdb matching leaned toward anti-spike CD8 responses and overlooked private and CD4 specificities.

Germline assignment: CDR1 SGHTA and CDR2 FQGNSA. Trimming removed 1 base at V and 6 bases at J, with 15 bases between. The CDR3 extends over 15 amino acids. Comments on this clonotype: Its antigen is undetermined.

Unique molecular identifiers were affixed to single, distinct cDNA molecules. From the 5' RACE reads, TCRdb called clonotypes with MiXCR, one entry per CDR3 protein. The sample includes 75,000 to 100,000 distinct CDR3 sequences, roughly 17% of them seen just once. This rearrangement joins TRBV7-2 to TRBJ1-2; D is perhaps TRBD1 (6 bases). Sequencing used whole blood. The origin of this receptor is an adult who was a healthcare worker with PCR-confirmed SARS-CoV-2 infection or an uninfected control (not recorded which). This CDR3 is CASSLVITGPDGYTF. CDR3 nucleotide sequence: TGTGCCAGCAGCTTAGTCATTACAGGGCCGGATGGCTACACCTTC.